These 11 T cell receptor beta chains were sequenced from one sample in a study of OX40 agonist ivuxolimab in advanced cancers. TCRdb keeps only in-frame clones here, not all; method: immunoSEQ multiplex PCR. The sample carries 95,000 to 100,000 clones, less than 95% recorded once. The sample was CD4+ or CD8+ T cells sorted from blood, taken in a trial of the OX40 agonist ivuxolimab. The receptors originated from an adult with an advanced solid tumor such as melanoma, head and neck, liver or kidney cancer.

The sample holds a few counts of this clone. The chain couples TRBV2 to TRBJ2-5; possible D gene TRBD2, 5 bases. The V end was cut by 5 bases, the J end by 3 bases, with 16 bases between. Germline CDR1 reads SNHLY; CDR2 reads FYNNEI. This CDR3 spans 15 amino acids. CDR3 DNA: TGTGCCAGCAGTAAGGTCGGGGTTCCGAAAGAGACCCAGTACTTC. It translates to CASSKVGVPKETQYF. Full variable domain (outside the CDR3, taken from reference TRBV2 and TRBJ2-5): EPEVTQTPSHQVTQMGQEVILRCVPISNHLYFYWYRQILGQKVEFLVSFYNNEISEKSEIFDDQFSVERPDGSNFTLKIRSTKLEDSAMYFCASSKVGVPKETQYFGPGTRLLVL.

This clone was detected only once. This rearrangement joins TRBV5-4 to TRBJ2-7, with 10 bases fitting TRBD2. The junction had 7 bases not matched to a gene; V was cut back by 4 bases and J by 3 bases. The CDR3 sequence is 15 residues long. Per the germline V gene, CDR1 is SGHNT and CDR2 is YYREEE (reference sequence). CDR3 sequence reads: CASSIGTSVYYEQYF. The CDR3 coding sequence is TGTGCCAGCAGCATCGGGACTAGCGTATACTACGAGCAGTACTTC.

V gene TRBV7-9 combines with J gene TRBJ1-2, with a weak D call TRBD1 (6 bases). V lost 5 bases, J lost 3 bases, and 16 bases lay in between. CDR1 and CDR2 (germline): SEHNR, FQNEAQ (reference sequence). This CDR3 region has 15 residues. This CDR3 reads CASSLAGARYYGYTF. For the CDR3, the DNA is TGTGCCAGCAGCCTGGCGGGGGCGCGCTACTATGGCTACACCTTC.

This chain links TRBV5-1 with TRBJ1-4, with 7 bases matching TRBD1. Trimming removed 4 bases from V and 7 bases from J; junction bases left unmatched: 13. From germline, CDR1 is SGHRS and CDR2 YFSETQ. The length of the CDR3 is 16 residues. For the CDR3, the DNA is TGCGCCAGCAGCCCCGGACAGGTGGGGACCATTGAAAAACTGTTTTTT. It codes for CASSPGQVGTIEKLFF.

The chain combines TRBV29-1 with TRBJ1-3; 7 bases agree with TRBD1. The CDR3 is 14 amino acids. Trimming at V came to 6 bases and at J to 3 bases, leaving 8 bases not matched to a gene. Per germline, CDR1 SQVTM and CDR2 ANQGSEA. The CDR3 region has the DNA TGCAGCGTCCACAGGGGTACAGGTGGAAACACCATATATTTT. Protein: CSVHRGTGGNTIYF.

V and J are TRBV30 and TRBJ2-5; the D is unclear. From germline, CDR1 is GTSNPN and CDR2 SVGIG (reference sequence). The CDR3 spans 13 residues. The V and J ends lost 2 bases and 2 bases respectively, with 9 bases between them. CDR3 DNA: TGTGCCTGGAGTCCCCAGATTCAAGAGACCCAGTACTTC. Protein: CAWSPQIQETQYF.

This rearrangement joins TRBV5-1 to TRBJ2-2, with D perhaps assigned TRBD1 or TRBD2 (7 bases each). CDR1 SGHRS and CDR2 YFSETQ come from the germline V gene. With 0 bases removed from V and 6 bases from J, the gap between germline ends came to 12 bases. The length of the CDR3 is 15 residues. As DNA, the CDR3 is TGCGCCAGCAGCTTGGCCCAGGGGGGGGCCGGGGAGCTGTTTTTT. This encodes CASSLAQGGAGELFF.

J is TRBJ2-7 and V is TRBV11-3; 13 nucleotides align to TRBD2. The germline V gene has CDR1 SGHNT and CDR2 YENEEA. CDR3 length: 16 amino acids. J was trimmed by 0 bases and V by 11 bases; bases with no gene match: 10. CDR3: CARGLAGTLFSYEQYF. The CDR3 region has the DNA TGTGCCCGGGGACTAGCGGGAACGCTGTTCTCCTACGAGCAGTACTTC.

V and J are TRBV2 and TRBJ1-5; D is unclear. Germline V gene lookup returns CDR1 SNHLY and CDR2 FYNNEI. The length of the CDR3 is 13 residues. V was cut by 8 bases and J by 0 bases, with 8 bases left in between. Here the CDR3 reads CASRVSSNQPQHF. The CDR3 DNA reads as TGTGCCAGCCGAGTATCTAGCAATCAGCCCCAGCATTTT.

The chain uses TRBV2 and TRBJ1-4; D gene uncertain. CDR1 and CDR2 (germline): SNHLY, FYNNEI. V shed 7 bases and J shed 8 bases, with 14 bases lying between them. The CDR3 totals 13 residues. CDR3 in DNA: TGTGCCAGCAAACCGGACCTTTACGAAAAACTGTTTTTT. Encoded protein: CASKPDLYEKLFF.

The V call is TRBV7-9, the J call TRBJ1-1; D not certain. V lost 3 bases, J lost 7 bases, and 12 bases lay in between. CDR3 length: 13 amino acids. CDR1 and CDR2 (germline): SEHNR, FQNEAQ (reference sequence). CDR3: CASSLTLRNEAFF. The CDR3 region has the DNA TGTGCCAGCAGCTTGACCCTACGGAATGAAGCTTTCTTT.